The 17 T cell receptor beta chains given below trace back to one sample, sequenced in a study of preoperative IRX-2 immunotherapy in early breast cancer. The data were produced by immunoSEQ multiplex PCR, yet TCRdb's version contains in-frame clones alone and is incomplete. The sample records roughly 35,000 clones, 90% to 95% being singletons. Treatment in this sample: preoperative locoregional IRX-2 cytokine immunotherapy. Sampling took place from a patient treated with IRX-2 immunotherapy. The receptors shown here come from a human donor with breast cancer.

The CDR3 sequence: CASSPQYRGFGDTQYF. The DNA for the CDR3 is TGTGCCAGCAGCCCCCAATACAGGGGTTTCGGGGATACGCAGTATTTT. The chain links TRBV7-2 to TRBJ2-3, with TRBD1 identical over 7 bases. V trimming: 5 bases; J trimming: 6 bases; junction bases outside the gene matches: 14. CDR1 and CDR2 (germline): SGHTA, FQGNSA. CDR3 length: 16 residues.

The V call is TRBV18, the J call TRBJ2-6; tentative D call: TRBD1 (5 bases). Per germline, CDR1 KGHSH and CDR2 LQKENI. The CDR3 loop spans 17 amino acids. The ends were cut back, 4 bases at V and 1 base at J, with 14 bases in the middle. The CDR3 loop is CASSLAPTGSGANVLTF. Here the CDR3 DNA reads TGTGCCAGCTCACTAGCACCTACAGGTTCTGGGGCCAACGTCCTGACTTTC. Combining the CDR3 with reference TRBV18 and TRBJ2-6 gives the whole variable domain NAGVMQNPRHLVRRRGQEARLRCSPMKGHSHVYWYRQLPEEGLKFMVYLQKENIIDESGMPKERFSAEFPKEGPSILRIQQVVRGDSAAYFCASSLAPTGSGANVLTFGAGSRLTVL.

The chain employs TRBV20-1 and TRBJ2-7, with a possible D match to TRBD1 (6 bases). The CDR3 extends over 11 amino acids. CDR1 and CDR2 from the germline V gene are DFQATT and SNEGSKA (reference sequence). CDR3 in DNA: TGCAGCACGGGACAAACGTACGAGCAGTACTTC. Encoded protein: CSTGQTYEQYF.

This chain connects TRBV5-4 to TRBJ1-5; D is ambiguous. The germline V gene has CDR1 SGHNT and CDR2 YYREEE (reference sequence). V lost 3 bases, J lost 4 bases, and 8 bases lay in between. The CDR3 has 13 amino acids. CDR3: CASSYYGNQPQHF. The CDR3 DNA reads as TGTGCCAGCAGCTATTACGGTAATCAGCCCCAGCATTTT. The full variable domain, completed using reference TRBV5-4 and TRBJ1-5, is ETGVTQSPTHLIKTRGQQVTLRCSSQSGHNTVSWYQQALGQGPQFIFQYYREEENGRGNFPPRFSGLQFPNYSSELNVNALELDDSALYLCASSYYGNQPQHFGDGTRLSIL.

V gene TRBV6-5 combines with J gene TRBJ2-1; D unclear. CDR1 MNHEY and CDR2 SVGAGI come from the germline V gene. V was cut by 0 bases and J by 4 bases, with 7 bases left in between. The CDR3 length is 14 residues. The CDR3 is CASSYSSPYNEQFF. The CDR3 DNA reads as TGTGCCAGCAGTTACTCGTCCCCGTACAATGAGCAGTTCTTC.

The rearrangement links TRBV5-1 to TRBJ1-2; 9 bases align to TRBD1. Germline V lookup: CDR1 SGHRS, CDR2 YFSETQ. The trim removed 10 bases at V and 1 base at J, leaving 8 bases unmatched. The CDR3 length is 14 residues. The CDR3 protein is CAARPGQGNYGYTF. DNA for the CDR3: TGCGCCGCACGACCGGGACAGGGTAACTATGGCTACACCTTC.

The V gene is TRBV7-6, the J gene TRBJ1-5, with unresolved D. Germline values: CDR1 SGHVS, CDR2 FNYEAQ. The CDR3 is 15 residues long. V lost 2 bases and J lost 2, with 10 bases in between. The CDR3 bases are TGTGCCAGCAGCTTAAACTTCAAGGGCAATCAGCCCCAGCATTTT. It is translated as CASSLNFKGNQPQHF.

The chain uses TRBV9 and TRBJ1-2; D gene uncertain. Looked up from germline, CDR1 is SGDLS and CDR2 is YYNGEE. The CDR3 loop spans 16 amino acids. V shed 3 bases and J shed 4 bases, with 19 bases lying between them. CDR3 amino acids: CASSASVQVGFYGYTF. CDR3 coding DNA: TGTGCCAGCAGCGCCAGCGTTCAGGTGGGCTTCTATGGCTACACCTTC.

The V gene is TRBV9, the J gene TRBJ1-3, with TRBD1 matching 9 bases. Per the germline V gene, CDR1 is SGDLS and CDR2 is YYNGEE. The CDR3 has 17 amino acids. The V gene end was trimmed by 2 bases and the J gene end by 4 bases; junction bases not matched to a gene: 10. Here the CDR3 DNA reads TGTGCCAGCAGCGTCTCACCGGACAGGGGATACGGAAACACCATATATTTT. Translated: CASSVSPDRGYGNTIYF. Full variable domain (missing parts from reference TRBV9 and TRBJ1-3): DSGVTQTPKHLITATGQRVTLRCSPRSGDLSVYWYQQSLDQGLQFLIQYYNGEERAKGNILERFSAQQFPDLHSELNLSSLELGDSALYFCASSVSPDRGYGNTIYFGEGSWLTVV.

This sequence joins TRBV6-5 and TRBJ1-2, with D possibly matching TRBD1 (5 bases). Germline V lookup: CDR1 MNHEY, CDR2 SVGAGI. The V end was cut by 3 bases, the J end by 6 bases, with 14 bases between. This CDR3 is built from 14 residues. CDR3 sequence (DNA): TGTGCCAGCAGTTATAATTCAGGGAACAATGGCTACACCTTC. Amino acids: CASSYNSGNNGYTF.

CDR3 sequence: CASSPIIQGEAFF. The CDR3 DNA sequence: TGTGCCAGCTCACCTATCATACAAGGAGAAGCTTTCTTT. The V call is TRBV18, the J call TRBJ1-1; D is uncertain. This CDR3 is built from 13 residues. The germline CDR1 and CDR2 sequences are KGHSH and LQKENI. V was pared by 3 bases and J by 8 bases, with 13 bases between.

The rearrangement joins TRBV7-2 to TRBJ2-7; no reliable D call. The CDR3 is 13 amino acids. Germline CDR1 and CDR2: SGHTA and FQGNSA. Trimming left V 5 bases short and J 7 bases short, with 15 bases between. CDR3 nucleotide sequence: TGTGCCAGCAGCGTCGACATAATGAGGGAGCAGTACTTC. Translating gives CASSVDIMREQYF.

V usage is TRBV7-9 and J usage is TRBJ1-2; 7 bases align to TRBD1. The CDR3 is made up of 15 amino acids. V was pared by 5 bases and J by 4 bases, with 10 bases of the junction left unmatched. Germline values: CDR1 SEHNR, CDR2 FQNEAQ (reference sequence). Here the CDR3 reads CASSPLGTDIYGYTF. The CDR3 DNA reads TGTGCCAGCAGCCCACTAGGGACAGACATCTATGGCTACACCTTC.

V and J are TRBV30 and TRBJ2-6; tentatively, D is TRBD1 (6 bases). Trimming removed 3 bases from V and 0 bases from J, with 12 bases in between. The V gene's germline CDR1 is GTSNPN and CDR2 SVGIG (reference sequence). This CDR3 has 16 residues. The CDR3 bases are TGTGCCTGGAGCCCCTGGGGGCGCTCTGGGGCCAACGTCCTGACTTTC. Translated: CAWSPWGRSGANVLTF.

This clone turned up a few times. The chain links TRBV6-5 to TRBJ2-7; D might be TRBD2 (6 bases). The CDR3 has 11 amino acids. Germline loops: CDR1 MNHEY, CDR2 SVGAGI. Trimming pared 3 bases from V and 11 bases from J, leaving 11 bases between. The CDR3, as DNA: TGTGCCAGCAGTTATGTGGGGGAGGAGTACTTC. As protein: CASSYVGEEYF.

With regard to this clone: Mismatch with germline at one junction end may stem from a read error. This chain uses TRBV5-1 with TRBJ1-1; 7 positions match TRBD1. The CDR3 length is 16 residues. Per germline, CDR1 SGHRS and CDR2 YFSETQ. CDR3 DNA sequence: TGCGCCAGCAGCTTTATGACAGGGCAGCTGAAGACTGAAGCTTTCTTT. Translating it yields CASSFMTGQLKTEAFF.

The chain combines TRBV19 with TRBJ1-2; 11 nucleotides agree with TRBD1. Germline values: CDR1 LNHDA, CDR2 SQIVND (reference sequence). The CDR3 is made up of 15 amino acids. The V gene end was trimmed by 3 bases and the J gene end by 5 bases; junction bases not matched to a gene: 5. CDR3 coding DNA: TGTGCCAGTAGTATCGGGACAGGGGGAATTTATGGCTACACCTTC. Translation gives CASSIGTGGIYGYTF.